One T cell receptor beta chain is described in this entry. This clonotype came up many times. Its binding antigen is unknown. There are no base qualities to consult, and no much larger clone falls within one base. The data derive from a study of CD8 T cells in ankylosing spondylitis (dated by TCRdb to about 2017). Study-wide context: To find TCR variants linked to disease, the study profiled T cell receptor beta repertoires in ankylosing spondylitis patients and healthy donors. In total, the full study cohort was made up of roughly 100 healthy donors and more than 20 ankylosing spondylitis patients. Peripheral blood was sampled, and synovial fluid was also collected from ankylosing spondylitis patients. Broad study findings and their caveats: Significant enrichment of the disease-linked clones was reported in matched synovial fluid samples from ankylosing spondylitis patients. A TCR beta motif of about 8 highly homologous amino acid variants appeared characteristic of blood from ankylosing spondylitis patients. A CD8+ phenotype was shown by the disease-linked clones, which were found at relatively low frequencies in peripheral blood. Some TCR beta motif variants had previously been reported in synovial fluid and blood of reactive arthritis patients, which suggested common disease-initiation mechanisms.

The sequencer was an Illumina HiSeq 2500. Quantitative 5'-RACE with molecular barcodes was used to prepare TCR beta libraries. Per the source publication's procedure: A new computational method based on a probabilistic model of VDJ rearrangement was used to identify disease-linked TCR variants. TCRdb reprocessing: public reads trimmed at Q25 with fastp, clones called with MiXCR, in-frame beta chains kept. Every CDR3 protein is listed once, alongside the most common genes and DNA of its rows. V and J calls and clone size were set by TCRdb, not the authors. The sample yields around 210,000 distinct CDR3 sequences; less than 9.5% were counted once. Of the sample, around 4.4% falls within the top ten clones. The germline V gene (reference sequence) specifies LNHDA as CDR1 and SQIVND as CDR2. A distance of 26 bases separates the germline ends of V and J, which lose 4 bases and 4 bases respectively. There are 19 amino acids in the CDR3, from cysteine to phenylalanine inclusive. Only the CDR3 part of the read is kept: 57 bases, read in frame from the first base.

Sequences were obtained from blood, either unsorted or a sorted T cell fraction (not recorded which). This sequence originates from a female donor with ankylosing spondylitis or in good health (not recorded which). The receptor chain draws on TRBV19 and TRBJ1-5; too little of a D gene remains to name it. The bases read TGTGCCAGTAGTAATGGACCCCTCCGAGGGCGACGACTTAATCAGCCCCAGCATTTT. It translates to CASSNGPLRGRRLNQPQHF.